This T cell receptor (beta chain) stems from a study of type 1 regulatory T cells. In regard to this clonotype: Its antigen remains unidentified. The junction differs from germline at one of its ends, possibly a read error.

Broader study findings: Tr1 cells had a more restricted TCR repertoire than non-Tr1 cells.

TCRdb ran MiXCR on the reads and lists one entry per CDR3 protein. The sample has more than 60,000 distinct CDR3 sequences, roughly 60% seen once. The CDR3 runs to 15 residues. Germline CDR1 reads WSHSY; CDR2 reads SAAADI. This TCR was recovered from a human donor in good health. The chain joins TRBV10-2 to TRBJ1-2; TRBD1 aligns across 10 bases. Sequencing was carried out using cultured non-Tr1 T cells, either the whole culture or a sorted T cell fraction (not recorded which). Here the CDR3 DNA reads TGCGCCAGCAGTGGTCCGGACAGGGGGAGTAATGGCTACGCCTTC. This translates into CASSGPDRGSNGYAF.